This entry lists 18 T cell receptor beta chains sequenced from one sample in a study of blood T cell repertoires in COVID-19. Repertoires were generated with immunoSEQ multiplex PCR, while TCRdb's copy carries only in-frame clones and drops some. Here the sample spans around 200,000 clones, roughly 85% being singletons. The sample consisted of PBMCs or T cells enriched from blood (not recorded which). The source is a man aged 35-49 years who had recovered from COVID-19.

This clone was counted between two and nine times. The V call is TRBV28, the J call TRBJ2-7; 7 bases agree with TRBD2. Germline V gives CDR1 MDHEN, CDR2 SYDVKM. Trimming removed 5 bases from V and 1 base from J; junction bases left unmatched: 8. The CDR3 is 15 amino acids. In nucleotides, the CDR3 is TGTGCCAGCAGTGTTACCCTAGCGGCTTCCTACGAGCAGTACTTC. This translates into CASSVTLAASYEQYF.

The CDR3 region has the DNA TGCGCCAGCAGCCCAAAGGACAACGGCGATGAGCAGTTCTTC. This encodes CASSPKDNGDEQFF. The genes are TRBV5-1 and TRBJ2-1; D might be TRBD1 (5 bases). The CDR3 loop spans 14 amino acids. Trimming left V 4 bases short and J 8 bases short, with 16 bases between. Germline CDR1 and CDR2: SGHRS and YFSETQ. Based on the CDR3 plus reference TRBV5-1 and TRBJ2-1, the full variable domain is KAGVTQTPRYLIKTRGQQVTLSCSPISGHRSVSWYQQTPGQGLQFLFEYFSETQRNKGNFPGRFSGRQFSNSRSEMNVSTLELGDSALYLCASSPKDNGDEQFFGPGTRLTVL.

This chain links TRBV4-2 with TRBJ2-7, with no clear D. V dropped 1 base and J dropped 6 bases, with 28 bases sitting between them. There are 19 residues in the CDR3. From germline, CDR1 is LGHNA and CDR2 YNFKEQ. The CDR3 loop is CASSQVLAAKRGVFSEQYF. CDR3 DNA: TGTGCCAGCAGCCAAGTTTTAGCTGCGAAAAGAGGCGTCTTCAGCGAGCAGTACTTC.

In DNA form, the CDR3 reads TGCGCCAGCAGCCAAGATAGCACTAACTATAATTCACCCCTCCACTTT. Translated: CASSQDSTNYNSPLHF. This rearrangement joins TRBV4-1 to TRBJ1-6; D ambiguous. V was trimmed by 0 bases and J by 3 bases, leaving 9 bases between them. The CDR3 length is 16 residues. The germline CDR1 and CDR2 sequences are MGHRA and YSYEKL.

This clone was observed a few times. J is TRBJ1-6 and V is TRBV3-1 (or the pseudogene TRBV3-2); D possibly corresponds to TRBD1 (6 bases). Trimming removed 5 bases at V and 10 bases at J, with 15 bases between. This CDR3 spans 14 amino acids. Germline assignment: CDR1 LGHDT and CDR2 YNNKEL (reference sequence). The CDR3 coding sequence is TGTGCCAGCAGCGGCATCCAAGGGGGATCACCCCTCCACTTT. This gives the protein CASSGIQGGSPLHF.

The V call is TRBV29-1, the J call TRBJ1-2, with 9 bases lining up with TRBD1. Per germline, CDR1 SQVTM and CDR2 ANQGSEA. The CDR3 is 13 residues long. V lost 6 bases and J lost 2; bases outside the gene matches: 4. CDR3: CSVGDRANYGYTF. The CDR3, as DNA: TGCAGCGTCGGGGACAGGGCCAACTATGGCTACACCTTC.

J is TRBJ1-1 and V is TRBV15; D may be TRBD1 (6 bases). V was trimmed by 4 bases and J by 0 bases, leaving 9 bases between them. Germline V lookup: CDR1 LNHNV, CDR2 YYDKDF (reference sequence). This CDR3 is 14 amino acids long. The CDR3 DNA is TGTGCCACCAGCAAGGACAGTATGAACACTGAAGCTTTCTTT. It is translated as CATSKDSMNTEAFF.

CDR3 in DNA: TGTGCCAGTAGTATAGTCCGTTCCTCTGGAAACACCATATATTTT. Its translation: CASSIVRSSGNTIYF. The chain recombines TRBV19 with TRBJ1-3; D gene ambiguous. Germline-derived CDR1 and CDR2 are LNHDA and SQIVND (reference sequence). Deletions cut 1 base from V and 0 bases from J, with 7 bases between. The CDR3 runs 15 residues.

The DNA for the CDR3 is TGTGCCAGCAGCATCAATGAGCAGTTCTTC. Its translation is CASSINEQFF. The chain links TRBV28 to TRBJ2-1; D is uncertain. The germline CDR1 and CDR2 sequences are MDHEN and SYDVKM. CDR3 length equals 10 residues. The ends were cut back, 6 bases at V and 6 bases at J, with 3 bases in the middle.

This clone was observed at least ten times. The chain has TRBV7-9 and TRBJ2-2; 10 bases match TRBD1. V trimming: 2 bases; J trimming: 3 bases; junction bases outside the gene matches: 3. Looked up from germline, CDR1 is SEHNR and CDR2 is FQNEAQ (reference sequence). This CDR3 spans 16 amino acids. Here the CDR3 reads CASSLRDRGDTGELFF. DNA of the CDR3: TGTGCCAGCAGCTTAAGGGACAGGGGCGACACCGGGGAGCTGTTTTTT.

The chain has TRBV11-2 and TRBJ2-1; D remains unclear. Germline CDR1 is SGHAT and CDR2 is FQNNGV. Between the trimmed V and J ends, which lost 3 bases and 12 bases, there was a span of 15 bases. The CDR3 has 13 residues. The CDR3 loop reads CASSFQASPVQFF. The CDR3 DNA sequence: TGTGCCAGCAGCTTCCAGGCGAGTCCCGTGCAGTTCTTC. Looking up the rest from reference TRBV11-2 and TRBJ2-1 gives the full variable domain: EAGVAQSPRYKIIEKRQSVAFWCNPISGHATLYWYQQILGQGPKLLIQFQNNGVVDDSQLPKDRFSAERLKGVDSTLKIQPAKLEDSAVYLCASSFQASPVQFFGPGTRLTVL.

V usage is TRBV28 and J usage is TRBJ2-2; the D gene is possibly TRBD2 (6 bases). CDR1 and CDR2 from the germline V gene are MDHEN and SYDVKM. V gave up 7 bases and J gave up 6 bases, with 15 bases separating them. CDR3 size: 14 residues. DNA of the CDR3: TGTGCCAGCACTGGGGCTCCGGGGGCCGGGGAGCTGTTTTTT. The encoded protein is CASTGAPGAGELFF.

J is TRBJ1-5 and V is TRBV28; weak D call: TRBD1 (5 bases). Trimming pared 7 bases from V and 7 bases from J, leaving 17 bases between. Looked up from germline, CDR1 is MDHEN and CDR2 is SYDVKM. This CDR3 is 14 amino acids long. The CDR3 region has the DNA TGTGCCAGCACAGGCAGGGCTTGGCGACAGCCCCAGCATTTT. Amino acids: CASTGRAWRQPQHF.

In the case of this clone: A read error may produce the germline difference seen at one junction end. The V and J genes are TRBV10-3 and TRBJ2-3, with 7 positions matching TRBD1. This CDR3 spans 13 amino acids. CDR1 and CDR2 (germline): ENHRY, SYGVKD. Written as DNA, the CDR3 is TGTGCCATCCGTGACAGGGAAACAGATACGCAGTATTTT. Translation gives CAIRDRETDTQYF.

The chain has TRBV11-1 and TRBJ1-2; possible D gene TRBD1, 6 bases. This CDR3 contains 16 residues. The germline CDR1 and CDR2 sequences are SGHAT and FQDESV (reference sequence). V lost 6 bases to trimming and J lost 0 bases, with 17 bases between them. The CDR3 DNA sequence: TGTGCCAGCAGTTCGAGGGGGACGTATTCTAACTATGGCTACACCTTC. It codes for CASSSRGTYSNYGYTF.

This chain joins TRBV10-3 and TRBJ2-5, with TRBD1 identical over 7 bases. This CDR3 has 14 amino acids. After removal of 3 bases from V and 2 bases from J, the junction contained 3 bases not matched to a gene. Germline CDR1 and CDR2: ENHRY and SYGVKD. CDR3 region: CAISEKQGQETQYF. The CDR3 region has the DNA TGTGCCATCAGTGAAAAACAGGGGCAAGAGACCCAGTACTTC.

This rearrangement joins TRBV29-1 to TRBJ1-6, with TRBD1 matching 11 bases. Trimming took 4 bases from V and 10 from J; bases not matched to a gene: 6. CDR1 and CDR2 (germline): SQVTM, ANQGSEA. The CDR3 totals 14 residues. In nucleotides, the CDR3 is TGCAGCGTTGCCCCGGGACAGGGGGACTCACCCCTCCACTTT. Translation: CSVAPGQGDSPLHF.

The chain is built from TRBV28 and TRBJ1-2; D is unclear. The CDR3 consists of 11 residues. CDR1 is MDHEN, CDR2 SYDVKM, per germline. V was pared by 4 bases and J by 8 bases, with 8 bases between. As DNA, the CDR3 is TGTGCCAGCAGTTCTCACACCGGCTACACCTTC. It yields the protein CASSSHTGYTF.